Sequencing of this T cell receptor (beta chain) was carried out in a study of cytomegalovirus exposure and HLA in healthy donors (dated by TCRdb to the late 2010s). Regarding the complete study: An earlier analysis of several hundred of the donors reported over 250 Gb of sequence data and around 100 million unique TCR beta sequences obtained from 180 million or so T cells. Rather than using new phenotypic data, the later analysis identified candidate immune exposures from TCR beta sequences and from how often those sequences occurred across donors. The study used immunosequencing to profile the T cell repertoires of 666 subjects and linked those repertoires to cytomegalovirus serostatus. A handful of DR-DQ haplotypes were handled as single units for association and clustering because linkage in the cohort was strong. The genetic ancestry cluster associated with self-reported Caucasian donors included 81% of the 398 genotyped donors. On average, roughly 240,000 unique TCR beta nucleotide sequences were sequenced per donor among more than 350 genotyped donors of the cohort, with about 17% of those sequences being non-productive. HLA typing included class I and class II loci at four-digit resolution. All discovery cohort repertoires had been generated using a single sequencing platform. Along with the roughly 670-subject first cohort, a separate validation cohort of roughly 110 different subjects was used. Donor age, sex, ethnicity and CMV serostatus were compiled alongside the repertoire data. An early release covering about 600 HLA-typed donors comprised roughly 300 gigabases of sequencing data and some 79 million unique TCR sequences. The study was designed to test whether signatures of past pathogen exposure could be identified by cataloging public T cell receptors. A later genetic analysis took genome-wide SNP genotypes for about 55% of the 666 donors and used that subset as a discovery cohort. In a later analysis, previously published TCR beta repertoires from 666 donors were re-analyzed and high-resolution HLA genotyping was added so that TCR occurrence patterns could be studied. Typing coverage varied by locus: about 629-630 donors for A, B, C, DRB1 and DQB1; approximately 500 for DQA1; more than 600 for DPA1; approximately 450 for DPB1. To predict cytomegalovirus infection status, the study brought together high-throughput TCR immunosequencing, statistical association of individual TCRs with disease status, and machine learning. An earlier analysis of 587 of the donors used high-throughput TCR beta sequencing to judge whether each TCR beta V gene segment behaved as functional or pseudogenic.

The cohort consisted of hundreds of healthy bone marrow donors. At the time of sampling, every cohort member was nominally healthy, though immune exposures that went unrecorded were likely present. The donor tested CMV seronegative, placing the donor among the roughly 340 seronegative members of the cohort. Every donor gave a peripheral blood sample, and the peripheral blood mononuclear cells from that sample were used for TCR beta sequencing. The Qiagen DNeasy Blood Extraction Kit was used to extract genomic DNA from the blood cell samples. The library came from the immunoSEQ multiplex PCR assay. The multiplex PCR relied on a mix of 60 forward primers for TCR Vbeta segments and 13 reverse primers for TCR Jbeta segments. Amplification of the CDR3 region of rearranged TCR beta genes was performed with a multiplex PCR assay on genomic DNA. Amplified TCR beta libraries were sequenced as 87-base-pair reads on the Illumina HiSeq System. The authors processed their data as follows. Across the 670 or so repertoires, a later analysis counted some 81 million unique TCR beta chains, 9 million to 14 million of which were shared by at least two donors. Raw reads were error-corrected and collapsed into unique sequences with a nearest-neighbor algorithm that merged closely related sequences to remove PCR and sequencing errors. V, D and J gene segments were assigned by aligning CDR3 sequences to IMGT reference sequences. For a sequence to be retained, a match of at least six nucleotides was required to both a V gene segment and a J gene segment. A rearrangement counted as productive if the CDR3 had no stop codons and remained in frame with V and J, and every other rearrangement counted as non-productive. Following IMGT convention, CDR3 was defined as the stretch from the second conserved V-encoded cysteine up to the conserved J-encoded phenylalanine. In an earlier analysis of more than 550 of the donors, sequences lacking an unambiguous match to a single V gene segment were excluded. In an earlier analysis of around 600 of the donors, V segments were called functional above 56.7% productive rearrangements and were called segregating when the between-donor standard deviation exceeded 5%. A statistical classification framework was built for diagnosing cytomegalovirus status from the catalog of TCR beta chain sequences. A later analysis assigned V and J genes by comparing TCR nucleotide sequences with IMGT/GENE-DB human TR gene sequences. Using the TCRdist pipeline, a later analysis assigned CDR3 sequences along with most-parsimonious VDJ recombination scenarios. In a later analysis, each TCR beta chain was defined by its CDR3 amino acid sequence together with its V-gene family, and reads lacking a unique V-gene family were excluded. In a later analysis, approximately 590 highly shared, low-generation-probability nucleotide sequences were removed to address suspected cross-contamination and a sequencing artifact. In a later analysis, a clonal expansion index for each public chain was calculated from normalized within-repertoire ranks of inferred template counts. Generation probabilities in a later analysis came from a VDJ recombination model fitted to out-of-frame rearrangements, and those results were checked against IGoR. In a later analysis, hypergeometric tests were used to score TCR-TCR, TCR-HLA and TCR-CMV co-occurrence, with a repertoire-size bias correction applied to TCR pairs. To estimate false discovery rates, a later analysis permuted the HLA or CMV assignments 20 times. A later analysis grouped co-occurring TCRs with DBSCAN, adding TCRdist sequence similarity when clustering within HLA-allele-positive subsets. For co-occurrence clustering, repertoires with fewer than 30,000 or more than 120,000 public chains were excluded, along with about five repertoires with anomalous nucleotide sharing. The clones in this table, taken by TCRdb from immuneACCESS, are in-frame only. Not every clone is retained; where verified, under half of the shortfall comes from an unresolved V gene, and the cause of the rest is unknown. V, J and clone size derive from that table, while D and trimming were established from the DNA sequence. Here the sample has some 94,000 clones; 70% to 80% occur a single time. Jointly, the top ten make up around 3% of the sample.

The CDR3 spans 15 residues, from the cysteine through the phenylalanine. Here the CDR3 DNA is all that survives: 45 bases in frame from base 1. Cut back by 3 bases and 0 bases, the V and J ends lie 9 bases apart. CDR1 and CDR2 are read off the germline V gene as MNHNS and SASEGT. For this clone: The antigen it recognizes is unknown. No much larger clone is present one base from it, and per-base qualities are unavailable.

Findings and caveats that apply to the study as a whole: When HLA alleles, especially DR and DQ, strongly co-occurred, attributing TCR associations to individual alleles was difficult. CMV serostatus was the only immune exposure information available for the cohort. Because HLA typing was missing for some donors at each locus, association tests included only the typed subset. It was suggested by the authors that the approach could potentially be generalized to other disease states and immunological phenotypes. According to a later genetic analysis, donors in an Asian-associated ancestry cluster had fewer N-insertions in productive TCRs than the approximately 670-donor mean. Cytomegalovirus status was reported to be diagnosed by the classifier with high specificity and sensitivity in both the original and validation cohorts. In the study, 150 to 200 TCR beta chains were listed as associated with cytomegalovirus. The presence/absence analyses assumed that sequencing depth was roughly uniform across donors, and that assumption may not be true. A later analysis found that TCR association rates varied across HLA loci, with DRB1 alleles showing the most associated TCRs and HLA-C alleles the fewest. Specific HLA alleles were associated with 16,951 TCR beta sequences at a false discovery rate of 0.05 in a later analysis. The 87-base-pair reads could not distinguish some IMGT-functional V segments, including TRBV6-2 and TRBV6-3, so those segments were excluded. Several of the top co-occurrence clusters appeared to be linked to parvovirus B19, influenza, CMV and Epstein-Barr virus, according to a later analysis. In a later analysis, HLA-associated TCR beta chains showed more clonal expansion and lower generation probabilities than non-associated chains that were equally common. The sequencing pipeline was judged likely to have produced a cluster of highly shared sequence variants as a technical artifact. Most TCR sequences were observed very rarely across donors, whereas some public TCRs were present in many individuals. A further reported finding was that TCR beta sequences accurately predicted the HLA-A and HLA-B alleles for most subjects in the first cohort. V-gene and J-gene trimming of TCR beta chains was associated with a missense DCLRE1C variant in a later genetic analysis, and the association was replicated in an independent cohort. In a later analysis, most CMV-associated TCR beta chains were found to appear HLA-restricted, with HLA associations seemingly driven largely by CMV exposure. Correlated functional status among segregating V segments might be attributable to linkage disequilibrium, but an unknown experimental factor could not be ruled out. In vitro tests confirmed that a few of the cytomegalovirus-associated TCR beta chains recognize cytomegalovirus antigens. This cohort had only TCR beta chains sequenced, and the lack of alpha or paired-chain data limited which features could be detected. Because counts were too low, some 17 rarely observed V segments, including chromosome 9 orphons, were left out of the earlier analysis of 587 of the donors. Broadly in line with IMGT annotations, most TCR beta V segments showed up in productive rearrangements about 87% or about 30% of the time in an earlier analysis of 450 to 750 of the donors.

The TCR was taken from a man aged 35 to 55 in good health and CMV-seronegative. The material sequenced was PBMCs. The chain is assembled from TRBV6-1 and TRBJ2-1; a tentative D call is TRBD2 (5 bases match). CDR3 protein: CASSDLGSSYNEQFF. The bases read TGTGCCAGCAGTGATCTTGGGAGCTCCTACAATGAGCAGTTCTTC.